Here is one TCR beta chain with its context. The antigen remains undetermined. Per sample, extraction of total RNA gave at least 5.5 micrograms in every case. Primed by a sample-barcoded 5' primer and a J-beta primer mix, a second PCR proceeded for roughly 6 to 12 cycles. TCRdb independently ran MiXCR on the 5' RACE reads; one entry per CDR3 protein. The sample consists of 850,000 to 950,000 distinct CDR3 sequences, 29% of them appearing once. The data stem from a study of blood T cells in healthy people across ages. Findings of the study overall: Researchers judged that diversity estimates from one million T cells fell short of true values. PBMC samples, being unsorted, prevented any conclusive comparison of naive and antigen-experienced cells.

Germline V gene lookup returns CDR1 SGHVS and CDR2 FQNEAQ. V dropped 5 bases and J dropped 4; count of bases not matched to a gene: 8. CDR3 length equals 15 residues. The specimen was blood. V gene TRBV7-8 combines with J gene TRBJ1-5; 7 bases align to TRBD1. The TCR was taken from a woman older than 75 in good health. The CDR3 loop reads CASSTEGQTNQPQHF. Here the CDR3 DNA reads TGTGCCAGCAGCACCGAGGGACAGACAAATCAGCCCCAGCATTTT.